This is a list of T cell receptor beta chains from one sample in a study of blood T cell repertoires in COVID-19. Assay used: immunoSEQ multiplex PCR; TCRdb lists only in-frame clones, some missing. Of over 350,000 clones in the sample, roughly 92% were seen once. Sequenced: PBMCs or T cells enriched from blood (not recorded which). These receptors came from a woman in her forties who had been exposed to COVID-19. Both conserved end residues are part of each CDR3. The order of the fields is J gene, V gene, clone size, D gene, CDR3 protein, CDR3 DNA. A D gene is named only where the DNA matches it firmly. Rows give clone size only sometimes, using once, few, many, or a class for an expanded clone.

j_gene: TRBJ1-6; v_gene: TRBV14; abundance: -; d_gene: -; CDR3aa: CASSQGSGWNNSPLHF; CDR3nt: TGTGCCAGCAGCCAGGGGTCAGGGTGGAATAATTCACCCCTCCACTTT
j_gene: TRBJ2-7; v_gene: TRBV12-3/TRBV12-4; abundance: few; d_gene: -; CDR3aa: CASSLRQPYEQYF; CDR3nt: TGTGCCAGCAGTTTAAGACAGCCCTACGAGCAGTACTTC
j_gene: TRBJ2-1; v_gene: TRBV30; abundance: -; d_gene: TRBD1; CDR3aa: CAWSANRQGSEQFF; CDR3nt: TGTGCCTGGAGTGCTAACCGACAGGGAAGTGAGCAGTTCTTC
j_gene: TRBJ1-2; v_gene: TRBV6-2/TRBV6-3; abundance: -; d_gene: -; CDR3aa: CASSWSYGYTF; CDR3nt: TGTGCCAGCAGTTGGAGCTATGGCTACACCTTC
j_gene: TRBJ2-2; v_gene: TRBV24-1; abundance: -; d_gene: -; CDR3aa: CATGRWNQTENTGELFF; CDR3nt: TGTGCCACCGGAAGGTGGAACCAGACAGAGAACACCGGGGAGCTGTTTTTT
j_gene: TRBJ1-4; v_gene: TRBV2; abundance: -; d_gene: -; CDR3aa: CASNPRRVVTNEKLFF; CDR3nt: TGTGCCAGCAACCCAAGGAGAGTCGTCACTAATGAAAAACTGTTTTTT
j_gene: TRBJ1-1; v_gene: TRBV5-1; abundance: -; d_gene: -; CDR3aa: CASSTPGVNTEAFF; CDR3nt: TGCGCCAGCAGCACACCCGGGGTGAACACTGAAGCTTTCTTT
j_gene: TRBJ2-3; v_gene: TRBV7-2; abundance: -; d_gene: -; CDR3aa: CASSGRPPRVGEDTQYF; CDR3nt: TGTGCCAGCAGCGGTAGACCACCCAGGGTAGGAGAAGATACGCAGTATTTT
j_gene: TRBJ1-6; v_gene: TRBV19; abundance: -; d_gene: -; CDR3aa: CASQLVPGLENSPLHF; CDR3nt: TGTGCCAGCCAACTAGTCCCGGGACTGGAGAATTCACCCCTCCACTTT
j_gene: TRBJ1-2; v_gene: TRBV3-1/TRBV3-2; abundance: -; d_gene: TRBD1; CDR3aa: CASSPGMGQGLTNYGYTF; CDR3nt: TGTGCCAGCAGCCCAGGGATGGGACAGGGGCTTACTAACTATGGCTACACCTTC
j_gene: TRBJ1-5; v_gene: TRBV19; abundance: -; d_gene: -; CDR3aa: CASSIAGSGQPQHF; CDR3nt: TGTGCCAGTAGTATAGCAGGGTCAGGGCAGCCCCAGCATTTT
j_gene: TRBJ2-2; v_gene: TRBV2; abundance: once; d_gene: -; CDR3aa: CASDALVGGTGELFF; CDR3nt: TGTGCCAGCGACGCCCTAGTTGGGGGGACCGGGGAGCTGTTTTTT
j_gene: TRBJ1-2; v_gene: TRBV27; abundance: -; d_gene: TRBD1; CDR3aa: CASSRSGTGKDYGYTF; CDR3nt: TGTGCCAGCAGCCGTTCCGGGACAGGGAAAGACTATGGCTACACCTTC
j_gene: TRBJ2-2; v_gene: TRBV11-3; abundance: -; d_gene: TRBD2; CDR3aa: CASSFSGENTGELFF; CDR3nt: TGTGCCAGCAGCTTTAGCGGGGAAAACACCGGGGAGCTGTTTTTT
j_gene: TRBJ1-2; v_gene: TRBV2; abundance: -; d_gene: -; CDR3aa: CASSDPSGRGYTF; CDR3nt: TGTGCCAGCAGTGACCCTTCGGGTAGGGGCTACACCTTC
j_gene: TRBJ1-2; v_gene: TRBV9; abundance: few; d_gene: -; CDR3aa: CASSPQQGFGYTF; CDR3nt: TGTGCCAGCAGCCCGCAACAGGGATTTGGCTACACCTTC
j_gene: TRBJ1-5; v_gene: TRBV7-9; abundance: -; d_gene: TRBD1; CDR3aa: CASSPPGQGNDQPQHF; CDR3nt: TGTGCCAGCAGCCCCCCCGGACAGGGGAACGATCAGCCCCAGCATTTT
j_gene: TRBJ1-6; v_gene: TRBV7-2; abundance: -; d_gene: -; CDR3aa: CASSLVILANSPLHF; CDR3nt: TGTGCCAGCAGCCTGGTGATCCTCGCGAACTCACCCCTCCACTTT
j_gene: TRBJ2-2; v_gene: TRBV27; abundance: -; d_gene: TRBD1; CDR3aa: CASSLLRQGGNTGELFF; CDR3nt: TGTGCCAGCAGTTTATTACGACAGGGCGGGAACACCGGGGAGCTGTTTTTT
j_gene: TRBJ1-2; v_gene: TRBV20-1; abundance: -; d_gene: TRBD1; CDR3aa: CSASQGASVDYTF; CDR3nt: TGCAGTGCTAGTCAGGGGGCGTCCGTGGACTACACCTTC
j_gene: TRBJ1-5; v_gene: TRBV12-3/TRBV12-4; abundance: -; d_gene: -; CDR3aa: CASRGLFNQPQHF; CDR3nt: TGTGCCAGCAGGGGGCTCTTCAATCAGCCCCAGCATTTT
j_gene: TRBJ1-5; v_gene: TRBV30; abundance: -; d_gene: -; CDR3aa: CAWSVRGNQPQHF; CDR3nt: TGTGCCTGGAGTGTACGGGGCAATCAGCCCCAGCATTTT
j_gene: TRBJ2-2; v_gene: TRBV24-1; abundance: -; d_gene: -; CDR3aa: CATMIRRGNTGELFF; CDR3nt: TGTGCCACCATGATAAGACGGGGAAACACCGGGGAGCTGTTTTTT
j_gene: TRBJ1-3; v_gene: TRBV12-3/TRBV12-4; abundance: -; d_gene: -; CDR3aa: CASSSRGGNTIYF; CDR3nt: TGTGCCAGCAGTTCGCGGGGGGGAAACACCATATATTTT
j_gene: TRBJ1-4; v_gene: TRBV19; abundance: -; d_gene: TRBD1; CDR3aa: CASRGDRTNEKLFF; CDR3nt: TGTGCCAGTAGAGGGGACAGAACTAATGAAAAACTGTTTTTT
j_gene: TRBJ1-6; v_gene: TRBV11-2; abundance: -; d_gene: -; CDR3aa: CASSSILSSYNSPLHF; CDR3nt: TGTGCCAGCAGCTCTATATTAAGCTCCTATAATTCACCCCTCCACTTT
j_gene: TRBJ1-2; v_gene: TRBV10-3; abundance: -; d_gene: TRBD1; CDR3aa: CAISDGTGILANYGYTF; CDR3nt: TGTGCCATCAGTGACGGGACAGGGATTTTAGCTAACTATGGCTACACCTTC
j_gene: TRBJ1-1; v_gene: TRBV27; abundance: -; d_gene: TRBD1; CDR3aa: CASSQPGTGNTEAFF; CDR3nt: TGTGCCAGCAGTCAACCTGGGACAGGGAACACTGAAGCTTTCTTT
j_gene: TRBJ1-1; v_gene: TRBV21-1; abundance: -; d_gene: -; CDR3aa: CASSRFGTNGMNTEAFF; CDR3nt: TGTGCCAGCAGCAGGTTCGGGACAAATGGGATGAACACTGAAGCTTTCTTT
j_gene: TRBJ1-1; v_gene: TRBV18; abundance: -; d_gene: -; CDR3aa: CASSQPQEGTEAFF; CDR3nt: TGTGCCAGCTCACAACCGCAGGAGGGCACTGAAGCTTTCTTT
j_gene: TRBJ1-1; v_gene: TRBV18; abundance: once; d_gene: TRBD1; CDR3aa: CASSPDRQGIAEAFF; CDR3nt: TGTGCCAGCTCACCAGACCGACAGGGAATCGCTGAAGCTTTCTTT
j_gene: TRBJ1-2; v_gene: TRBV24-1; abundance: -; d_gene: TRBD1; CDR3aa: CATSDSATGRRTNYGYTF; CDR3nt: TGTGCCACCAGTGATTCTGCGACAGGGCGAAGGACTAACTATGGCTACACCTTC
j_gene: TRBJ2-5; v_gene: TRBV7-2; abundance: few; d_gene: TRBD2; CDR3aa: CASSLLAGGKETQYF; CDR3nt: TGTGCCAGCAGCTTGCTAGCGGGAGGTAAAGAGACCCAGTACTTC
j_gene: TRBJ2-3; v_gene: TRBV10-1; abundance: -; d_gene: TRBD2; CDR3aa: CASSESGTTSQYF; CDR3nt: TGCGCCAGCAGTGAATCCGGGACTACTTCGCAGTATTTT
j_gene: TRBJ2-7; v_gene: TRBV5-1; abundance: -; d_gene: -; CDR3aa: CASSLDAGKNYEQYF; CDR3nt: TGCGCCAGCAGCTTGGATGCGGGTAAAAACTACGAGCAGTACTTC
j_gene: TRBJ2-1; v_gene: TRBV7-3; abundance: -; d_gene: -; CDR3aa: CASSLRASLGEQFF; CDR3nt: TGTGCCAGCAGCTTAAGGGCTAGCTTGGGTGAGCAGTTCTTC
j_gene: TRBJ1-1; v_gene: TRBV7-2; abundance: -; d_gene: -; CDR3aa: CASSLSGGTEAFF; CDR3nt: TGTGCCAGCAGCTTATCGGGGGGCACTGAAGCTTTCTTT
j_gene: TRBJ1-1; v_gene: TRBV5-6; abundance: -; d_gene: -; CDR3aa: CASQPGLNTEAFF; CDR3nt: TGTGCCAGTCAACCGGGACTTAACACTGAAGCTTTCTTT
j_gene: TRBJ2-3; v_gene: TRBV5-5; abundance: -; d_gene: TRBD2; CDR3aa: CASSPGLGTQYF; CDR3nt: TGTGCCAGCAGCCCCGGACTAGGAACGCAGTATTTT
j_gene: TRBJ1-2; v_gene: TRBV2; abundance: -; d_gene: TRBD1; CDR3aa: CATSRGTGRGYTF; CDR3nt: TGTGCCACCTCTCGGGGGACAGGGCGGGGCTACACCTTC
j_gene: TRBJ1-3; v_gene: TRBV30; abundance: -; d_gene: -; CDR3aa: CAWSVSTGNTIYF; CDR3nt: TGTGCCTGGAGTGTTAGTACTGGAAACACCATATATTTT
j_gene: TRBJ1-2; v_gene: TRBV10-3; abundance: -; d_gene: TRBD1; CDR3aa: CAISETGDGYTF; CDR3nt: TGTGCCATCAGTGAGACAGGGGACGGCTACACCTTC
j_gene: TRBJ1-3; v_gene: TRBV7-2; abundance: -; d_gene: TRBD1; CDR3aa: CASSPDGTGVQGNTIYF; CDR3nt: TGTGCCAGCAGCCCCGATGGAACAGGGGTTCAGGGAAACACCATATATTTT
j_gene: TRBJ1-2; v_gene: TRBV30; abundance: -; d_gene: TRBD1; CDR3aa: CAWSVDRAFKLSGYTF; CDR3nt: TGTGCCTGGAGTGTTGACAGGGCCTTTAAACTCAGTGGCTACACCTTC
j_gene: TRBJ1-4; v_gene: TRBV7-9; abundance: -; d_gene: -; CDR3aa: CASSSNRDTLNEKLFF; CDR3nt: TGTGCCAGCAGTTCGAACCGGGACACCCTAAATGAAAAACTGTTTTTT
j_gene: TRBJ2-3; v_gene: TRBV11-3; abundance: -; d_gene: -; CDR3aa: CASSRLTGADTQYF; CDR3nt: TGTGCCAGCAGCAGATTGACAGGTGCAGATACGCAGTATTTT
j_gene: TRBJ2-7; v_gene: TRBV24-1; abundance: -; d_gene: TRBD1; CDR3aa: CATSDLLDRDSFLSYEQYF; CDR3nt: TGTGCCACCAGTGATTTGTTAGACCGGGACAGCTTCCTCAGCTACGAGCAGTACTTC
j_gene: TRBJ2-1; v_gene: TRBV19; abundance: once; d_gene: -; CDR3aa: CASSFAGPNEQFF; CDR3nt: TGTGCCAGTAGTTTCGCGGGACCCAATGAGCAGTTCTTC
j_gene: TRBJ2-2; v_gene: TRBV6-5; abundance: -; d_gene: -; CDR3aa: CASRPGTLNTGELFF; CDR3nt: TGTGCCAGCAGGCCCGGGACACTGAACACCGGGGAGCTGTTTTTT
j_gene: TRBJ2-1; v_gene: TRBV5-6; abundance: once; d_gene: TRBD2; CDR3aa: CASSLGLAGVFSYNEQFF; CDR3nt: TGTGCCAGCAGCTTGGGACTAGCGGGAGTATTTTCCTACAATGAGCAGTTCTTC
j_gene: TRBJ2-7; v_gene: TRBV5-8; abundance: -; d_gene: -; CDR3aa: CASSLGGWAYEQYF; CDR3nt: TGTGCCAGCAGCTTGGGAGGGTGGGCCTACGAGCAGTACTTC
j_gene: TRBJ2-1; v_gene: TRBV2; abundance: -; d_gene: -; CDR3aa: CASSDRRGMGEQFF; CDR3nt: TGTGCCAGCAGTGATAGGCGGGGTATGGGTGAGCAGTTCTTC
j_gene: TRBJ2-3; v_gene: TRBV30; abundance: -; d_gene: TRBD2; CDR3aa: CAWRRGRLADSTDTQYF; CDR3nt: TGTGCCTGGAGGAGGGGCCGACTAGCGGACAGCACAGATACGCAGTATTTT
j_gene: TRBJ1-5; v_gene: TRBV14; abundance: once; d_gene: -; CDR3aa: CASSQQGFGQPQHF; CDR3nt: TGTGCCAGCAGCCAGCAGGGTTTCGGTCAGCCCCAGCATTTT
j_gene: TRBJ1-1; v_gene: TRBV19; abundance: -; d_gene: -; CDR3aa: CASSAAGQLAFSFNTEAFF; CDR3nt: TGTGCCAGTAGTGCCGCCGGACAGCTAGCATTTTCCTTTAACACTGAAGCTTTCTTT
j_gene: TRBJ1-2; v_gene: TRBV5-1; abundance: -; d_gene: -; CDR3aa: CASSTSNYGYTF; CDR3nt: TGCGCCAGCAGCACCAGTAACTATGGCTACACCTTC
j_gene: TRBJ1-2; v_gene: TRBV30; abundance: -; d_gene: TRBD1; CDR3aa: CAWSVLRQGAYGYTF; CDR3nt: TGTGCCTGGAGTGTACTTCGACAGGGAGCCTATGGCTACACCTTC
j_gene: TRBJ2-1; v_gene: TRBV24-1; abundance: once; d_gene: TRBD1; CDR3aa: CATSDKHPGQGIQYNEQFF; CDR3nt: TGTGCCACCAGTGACAAGCACCCTGGACAGGGCATACAGTACAATGAGCAGTTCTTC
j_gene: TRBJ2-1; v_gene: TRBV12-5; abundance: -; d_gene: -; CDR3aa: CASGLVAGGPGNEQFF; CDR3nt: TGTGCTAGTGGTTTGGTAGCCGGAGGGCCGGGCAATGAGCAGTTCTTC
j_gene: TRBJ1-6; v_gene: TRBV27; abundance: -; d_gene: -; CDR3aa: CASSSGINSPLHF; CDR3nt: TGTGCCAGCAGTTCAGGGATTAATTCACCCCTCCACTTT